The rows below give T cell receptor beta chains drawn from one sample of a study of T cell responses to AZD1222 COVID-19 vaccine. Profiling relied on immunoSEQ multiplex PCR, and the TCRdb table lists in-frame clones only, not all of them. The sample contains 250,000 to 300,000 clones, about 94% of which appear only once. The sequencing here drew on peripheral blood, taken 28 days after the second AZD1222 dose. The receptors come from an adult who received the AZD1222 COVID-19 vaccine. Each CDR3 is given with its conserved first and last residue. D genes are given only for firm matches.

d_call	j_call	v_call	cdr3_nt	cdr3_aa
.	TRBJ1-4	TRBV28	TGTGCCAGCAACCCCCCCGACAAAAATGAAAAACTGTTTTTT	CASNPPDKNEKLFF
.	TRBJ1-2	TRBV28	TGTGCCAGCAGAATTCCGGGAAGCGTCGAAGGCTACACCTTC	CASRIPGSVEGYTF
.	TRBJ2-7	TRBV14	TGTGCCAGCAGCCAAGATCTTAGGGCCGGGCAGTACTTC	CASSQDLRAGQYF
TRBD1	TRBJ1-2	TRBV4-3	TGCGCCAGCAGCCAACACCGGGACAGGGGGAACTATGGCTACACCTTC	CASSQHRDRGNYGYTF
.	TRBJ1-1	TRBV18	TGTGCCAGCTCACCACTTCCAGGGACCACTGAAGCTTTCTTT	CASSPLPGTTEAFF
.	TRBJ2-7	TRBV5-5	TGTGCCAGCAGCCCGTTAGACAGGCTGATCCACCTTGAAGAGCAGTACTTC	CASSPLDRLIHLEEQYF
.	TRBJ1-4	TRBV7-9	TGTGCCAGCAGCCCAGTATGGGTGGAGACTAATGAAAAACTGTTTTTT	CASSPVWVETNEKLFF
.	TRBJ2-4	TRBV27	TGTGCCAGCAGTCAACTCAACCTAAGAGGCGCCAAAAACATTCAGTACTTC	CASSQLNLRGAKNIQYF
.	TRBJ1-1	TRBV4-3	TGCGCCAGCAGCCAAGAGTGGACTAACACTGAAGCTTTCTTT	CASSQEWTNTEAFF
TRBD1	TRBJ1-1	TRBV5-1	TGCGCCAGCAGCGGGACAGGGATTCGGTCTCCTGAAGCTTTCTTT	CASSGTGIRSPEAFF
.	TRBJ2-7	TRBV28	TGTGCCAGCAGTTACCGGTTTGGGCGCCACGGCTCCTACGAGCAGTACTTC	CASSYRFGRHGSYEQYF
.	TRBJ1-3	TRBV7-6	TGTGCCAGCAGCTTAGACAGCTACTCTGGAAACACCATATATTTT	CASSLDSYSGNTIYF
.	TRBJ1-1	TRBV9	TGTGCCAGCAGCGTGGCGGGCCAGGGAACTGAAGCTTTCTTT	CASSVAGQGTEAFF
.	TRBJ1-2	TRBV24-1	TGTGCCACCAGTGATTCCCGAACAGGGCACGGCTACACCTTC	CATSDSRTGHGYTF
TRBD2	TRBJ2-3	TRBV7-9	TGTGCCAGCACCTTGCGGAGCGGGGGGCCCGATACGCAGTATTTT	CASTLRSGGPDTQYF
TRBD2	TRBJ2-1	TRBV5-1	TGCGCCAGCAGCTTGGCACTAGCGGCCGCCTACAATGAGCAGTTCTTC	CASSLALAAAYNEQFF
.	TRBJ1-5	TRBV19	TGTGCCAGTAGATTGGAGGGGGGGAATCAGCCCCAGCATTTT	CASRLEGGNQPQHF
.	TRBJ1-5	TRBV7-9	TGTGCCAGCAGCTTAGGAGGAGGTCGAGGGGAGCCCCAGCATTTT	CASSLGGGRGEPQHF
.	TRBJ1-1	TRBV19	TGTGCCAGTAGTATGAGAGGACCCCCCCGTAACACTGAAGCTTTCTTT	CASSMRGPPRNTEAFF
TRBD1	TRBJ1-1	TRBV25-1	TGTGCCAGCAGTGACCCGGGACAGGGAGACACTGAAGCTTTCTTT	CASSDPGQGDTEAFF
TRBD1	TRBJ2-7	TRBV6-5	TGTGCCAGCAGTCGACAGGGGTCCAACGAGCAGTACTTC	CASSRQGSNEQYF
.	TRBJ1-1	TRBV27	TGTGCCAGCAGTTTGAATGCAGGGAAGAACACTGAAGCTTTCTTT	CASSLNAGKNTEAFF
.	TRBJ2-3	TRBV12-1	TGTGCCAGCAGCCGTATACTAGCGGTGAGCACAGATACGCAGTATTTT	CASSRILAVSTDTQYF
.	TRBJ1-1	TRBV5-1	TGCGCCAGCAGCCCCTTAACGGGAATGGGGATGAACACTGAAGCTTTCTTT	CASSPLTGMGMNTEAFF
.	TRBJ2-4	TRBV4-1	TGCGCCAGCAGCCAAGTCCGACTAAGGGGGAACATTCAGTACTTC	CASSQVRLRGNIQYF
.	TRBJ1-1	TRBV19	TGTGCCAGTTCGGCGGGCGGGATTATGAACACTGAAGCTTTCTTT	CASSAGGIMNTEAFF
.	TRBJ2-7	TRBV6-5	TGTGCCAGCAAGGCGGGGGCAGGTAGGACCTACGAGCAGTACTTC	CASKAGAGRTYEQYF
TRBD2	TRBJ2-1	TRBV5-1	TGCGCCAGCAGCTTGGTGGGGGTCCTAGCGGGATATGACAATGAGCAGTTCTTC	CASSLVGVLAGYDNEQFF
.	TRBJ1-1	TRBV5-4	TGTGCCAGCACCACTCGGGTGGGGGCTGGGACTGAAGCTTTCTTT	CASTTRVGAGTEAFF
.	TRBJ2-7	TRBV13	TGTGCCAGCAGCTCCGGTAGGGGGACTTCGTCTTTTGAGCAGTACTTC	CASSSGRGTSSFEQYF
.	TRBJ2-1	TRBV9	TGTGCCAGCAGCGTAGGCGCAGGCCTAAACAATGAGCAGTTCTTC	CASSVGAGLNNEQFF